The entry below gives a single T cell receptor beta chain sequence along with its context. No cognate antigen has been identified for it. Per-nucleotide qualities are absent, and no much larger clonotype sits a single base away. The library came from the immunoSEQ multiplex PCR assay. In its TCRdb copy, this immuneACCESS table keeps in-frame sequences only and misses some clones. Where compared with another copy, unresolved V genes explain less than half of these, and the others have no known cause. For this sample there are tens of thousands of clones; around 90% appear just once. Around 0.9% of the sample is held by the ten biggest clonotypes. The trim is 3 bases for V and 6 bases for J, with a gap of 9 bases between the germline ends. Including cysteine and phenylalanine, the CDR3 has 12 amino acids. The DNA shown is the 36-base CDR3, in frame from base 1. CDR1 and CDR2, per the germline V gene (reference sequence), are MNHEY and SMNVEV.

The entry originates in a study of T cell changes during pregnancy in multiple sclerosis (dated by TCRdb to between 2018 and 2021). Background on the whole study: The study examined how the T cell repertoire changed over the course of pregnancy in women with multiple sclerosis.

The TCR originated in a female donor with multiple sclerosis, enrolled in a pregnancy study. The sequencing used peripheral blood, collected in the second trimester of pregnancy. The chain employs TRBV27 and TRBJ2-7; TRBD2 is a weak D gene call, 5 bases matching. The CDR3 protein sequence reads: CASSFRGGEQYF. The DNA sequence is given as TGTGCCAGCAGTTTTCGGGGTGGCGAGCAGTACTTC.